Listed here is a single T cell receptor beta chain. What this receptor recognizes is not known. Nothing much larger sits one base from this clone, and base qualities are not available. The entry originates in a study of blood T cell repertoires in COVID-19 (TCRdb year 2020). Regarding the complete study: The collaborator samples originated in the United States, Italy and Spain and spanned the acute and convalescent phases of COVID-19. The prospective study material was composed of cDNA or gDNA derived from T cells, B-cell-depleted T cells, or PBMCs. The dataset comprised deeply sampled blood TCRbeta repertoires from subjects exposed to, actively infected with, or recovered from COVID-19. The repertoires were released in a freely available public database intended as a resource for research on the immune response to SARS-CoV-2. The samples were drawn from two sources: the first 160 participants of the ongoing ImmuneRACE study, and over 950 subjects contributed by 6 global collaborators. Nearly every sample came with metadata listing a de-identified subject ID, COVID-19 status, age in years and sex. HLA class I and class II types, where available, came from metadata supplied by the sample provider rather than from assay-based typing.

Overall study outcomes, separate from this receptor: The amount of clinical and demographic metadata varied by source and participant and was provided uncurated.

Taken from the germline V gene (reference sequence), the CDR1 and CDR2 loops are MNHEY and SMNVEV. V loses 6 bases at its end and J loses 0 bases; junction bases beyond the gene matches: 10. The CDR3 runs 18 residues from the cysteine to the phenylalanine. CDR3 DNA only is kept here, 54 bases in frame from base 1. TCRbeta CDR3 regions were amplified from genomic DNA by means of the immunoSEQ Assay, a bias-controlled multiplex PCR. The authors processed their data as follows. Nucleated cell counts per sample were estimated from amplification of reference gene primers within the assay. To quantify the absolute abundance of each unique TCRbeta CDR3 rearrangement, sequence reads were collapsed and filtered. Productive Simpson clonality was computed per sample as the square root of Simpson's diversity index over productive rearrangements. This immuneACCESS table, as held by TCRdb, lists in-frame sequences with V and J called but not all clones. Of the missing ones, under half trace to an unresolved V gene in checked studies; the others have no known cause. Clone size and V and J calls were adopted from that table, with D and trimming inferred from the DNA. Present in this sample are fewer than 250,000 clones, 76% of which were seen just once. The biggest ten clones account for around 17% of the sample.

In the prospective study, participants were roughly 18 to 90 years old, resided in around 25 geographic areas of the United States, and were enrolled through a virtual design. In the prospective study, participants were assigned to cohorts based on the clinical history participants reported in a screening survey and a study questionnaire. Each participant in the prospective study had whole blood, serum and a nasopharyngeal or oropharyngeal swab collected by mobile phlebotomists. Additional blood draws and questionnaires over an approximately two-month period could optionally be provided by prospective study participants. Blood samples from the prospective study were shipped frozen or at room temperature prior to DNA extraction.

The sequencing sample was made of PBMCs or T cells enriched from blood (not recorded which). The source of this sequence is a woman between 50 and 59 years old with acute COVID-19. Here the chain combines TRBV27 and TRBJ2-5, with TRBD2 identical over 13 junction bases. The DNA sequence follows: TGTGCCAGCAGGAAGACTCCGGGACTAGCGGGGAACCAAGAGACCCAGTACTTC. Its protein product is CASRKTPGLAGNQETQYF.